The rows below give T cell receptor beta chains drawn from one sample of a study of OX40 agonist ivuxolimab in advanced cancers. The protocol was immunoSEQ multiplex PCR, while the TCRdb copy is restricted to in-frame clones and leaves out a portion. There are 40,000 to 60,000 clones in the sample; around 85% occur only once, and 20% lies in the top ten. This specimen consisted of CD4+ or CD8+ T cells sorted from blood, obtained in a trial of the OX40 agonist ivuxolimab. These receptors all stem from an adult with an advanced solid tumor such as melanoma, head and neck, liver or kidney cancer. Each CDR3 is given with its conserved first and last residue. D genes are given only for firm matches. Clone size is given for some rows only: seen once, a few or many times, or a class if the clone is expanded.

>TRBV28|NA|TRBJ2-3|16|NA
CASSLGDGGSTDTQYF
TGTGCCAGCAGTTTAGGGGACGGGGGAAGCACAGATACGCAGTATTTT
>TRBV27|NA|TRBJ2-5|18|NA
CASSSLFMRGPNQETQYF
TGTGCCAGCAGTTCACTCTTTATGCGGGGGCCAAACCAAGAGACCCAGTACTTC
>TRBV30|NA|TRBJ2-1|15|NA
CAWRVRVSSYNEQFF
TGTGCCTGGAGGGTTCGTGTGAGCTCCTACAATGAGCAGTTCTTC
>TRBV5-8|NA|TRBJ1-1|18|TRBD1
CASSSRGPEVLTNTEAFF
TGTGCCAGCAGCTCCAGGGGGCCGGAGGTTCTTACTAACACTGAAGCTTTCTTT
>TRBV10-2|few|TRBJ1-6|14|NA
CASSAAGYNSPLHF
TGCGCCAGCAGCGCGGCAGGGTATAATTCACCCCTCCACTTT
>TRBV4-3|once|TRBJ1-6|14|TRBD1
CASSPDRDNSPLHF
TGCGCCAGCAGCCCGGACAGGGATAATTCACCCCTCCACTTT
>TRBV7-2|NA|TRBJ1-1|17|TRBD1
CASSSTTGGLGWTEAFF
TGTGCCAGCAGCTCAACTACAGGGGGATTGGGGTGGACTGAAGCTTTCTTT
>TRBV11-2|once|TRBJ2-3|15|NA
CASSLVWGSTDTQYF
TGTGCCAGCAGCTTAGTTTGGGGGAGCACAGATACGCAGTATTTT
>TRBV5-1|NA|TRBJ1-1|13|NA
CASREDGNTEAFF
TGCGCCAGCAGGGAGGACGGGAACACTGAAGCTTTCTTT
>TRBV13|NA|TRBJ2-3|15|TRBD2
CASSLTRGGVQTQYF
TGTGCCAGCAGCTTAACGCGGGGGGGCGTCCAAACGCAGTATTTT
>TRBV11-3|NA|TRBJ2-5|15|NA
CASSPGGQGWETQYF
TGTGCCAGCAGCCCTGGGGGCCAGGGTTGGGAGACCCAGTACTTC
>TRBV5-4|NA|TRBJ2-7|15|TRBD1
CASSLGQGYSYEQYF
TGTGCCAGCAGCTTGGGACAGGGGTATTCCTACGAGCAGTACTTC
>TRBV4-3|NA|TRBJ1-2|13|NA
CASSPQTNYGYTF
TGCGCCAGCAGCCCGCAGACTAACTATGGCTACACCTTC
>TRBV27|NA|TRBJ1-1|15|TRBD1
CASSLTSGGGTEAFF
TGTGCCAGCAGTCTTACCTCAGGGGGCGGCACTGAAGCTTTCTTT
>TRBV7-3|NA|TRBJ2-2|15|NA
CASSPRGGPSGELFF
TGTGCCAGCAGCCCCAGGGGGGGGCCGAGCGGGGAGCTGTTTTTT
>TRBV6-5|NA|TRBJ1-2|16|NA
CASSSLPGEINYGYTF
TGTGCCAGCAGTTCCTTACCGGGAGAGATTAACTATGGCTACACCTTC
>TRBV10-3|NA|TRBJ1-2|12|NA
CASQGGDYGYTF
TGTGCCAGCCAAGGGGGAGACTATGGCTACACCTTC
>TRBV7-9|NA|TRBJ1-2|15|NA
CASSLAGGHPPGYTF
TGTGCCAGCAGCTTAGCAGGCGGACACCCCCCTGGCTACACCTTC
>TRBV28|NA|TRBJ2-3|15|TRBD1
CASTLTGDITDTQYF
TGTGCCAGCACCCTAACAGGGGACATCACAGATACGCAGTATTTT
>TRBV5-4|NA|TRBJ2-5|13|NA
CASSSDIEETQYF
TGTGCCAGCAGCTCGGACATCGAAGAGACCCAGTACTTC
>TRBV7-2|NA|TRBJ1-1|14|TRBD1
CASSLDRGTVEAFF
TGTGCCAGCAGCTTAGACAGGGGTACCGTTGAAGCTTTCTTT
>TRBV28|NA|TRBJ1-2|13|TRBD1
CASSLGQVYGYTF
TGTGCCAGCAGTTTGGGACAGGTCTATGGCTACACCTTC
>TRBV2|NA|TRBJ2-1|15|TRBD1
CASSGGTGNRNEQFF
TGTGCCAGCAGCGGTGGGACAGGGAATCGGAATGAGCAGTTCTTC
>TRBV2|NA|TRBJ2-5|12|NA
CAGSQPGETQYF
TGTGCCGGAAGTCAGCCAGGGGAGACCCAGTACTTC
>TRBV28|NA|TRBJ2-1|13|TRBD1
CASSATDRGPQFF
TGTGCCAGCAGTGCTACGGACAGGGGACCGCAGTTCTTC
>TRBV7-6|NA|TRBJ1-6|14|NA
CASSLDSYNSPLHF
TGTGCCAGCAGCTTGGACAGCTATAATTCACCCCTCCACTTT
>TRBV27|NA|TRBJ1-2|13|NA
CASSLAANYGYTF
TGTGCCAGCAGTTTGGCAGCTAACTATGGCTACACCTTC
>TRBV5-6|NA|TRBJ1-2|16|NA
CASSLAYRIIDYGYTF
TGTGCCAGCAGCTTGGCCTATAGAATTATCGACTATGGCTACACCTTC
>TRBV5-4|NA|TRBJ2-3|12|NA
CASSLLADTQYF
TGTGCCAGCAGCTTGTTGGCAGATACGCAGTATTTT
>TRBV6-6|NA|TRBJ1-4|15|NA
CASSYLRPGAEKLFF
TGTGCCAGCAGTTACTTAAGACCTGGGGCCGAAAAACTGTTTTTT
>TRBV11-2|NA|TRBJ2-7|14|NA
CASSLSSTPREQYF
TGTGCCAGCAGCTTAAGCTCAACCCCCCGCGAGCAGTACTTC
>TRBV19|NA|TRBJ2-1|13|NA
CASSAWLGNEQFF
TGTGCCAGTAGTGCATGGTTGGGCAATGAGCAGTTCTTC
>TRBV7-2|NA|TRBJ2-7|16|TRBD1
CASSLTATGSSYEQYF
TGTGCCAGCAGCTTAACCGCGACAGGGAGCTCCTACGAGCAGTACTTC
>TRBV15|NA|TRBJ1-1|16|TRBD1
CATSRGPTGKEPEAFF
TGTGCCACCAGCAGAGGTCCGACAGGGAAAGAACCTGAAGCTTTCTTT
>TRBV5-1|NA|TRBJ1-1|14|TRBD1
CASSSGQGSTEAFF
TGCGCCAGCAGCTCGGGACAGGGGAGCACTGAAGCTTTCTTT
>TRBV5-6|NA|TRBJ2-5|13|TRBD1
CASGRTGSETQYF
TGTGCCAGCGGACGGACAGGGAGCGAGACCCAGTACTTC
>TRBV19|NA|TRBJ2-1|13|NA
CASSTGARGEQFF
TGTGCCAGTAGTACCGGGGCCCGCGGTGAGCAGTTCTTC
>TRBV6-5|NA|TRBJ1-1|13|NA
CASSYSTGAEAFF
TGTGCCAGCAGTTACTCCACGGGCGCTGAAGCTTTCTTT
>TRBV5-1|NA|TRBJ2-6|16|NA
CASSFLGSAGANVLTF
TGCGCCAGCAGCTTTTTGGGGTCGGCTGGGGCCAACGTCCTGACTTTC
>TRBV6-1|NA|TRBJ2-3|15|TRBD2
CASSSTSGPTDTQYF
TGTGCCAGCAGTTCCACTAGCGGGCCAACTGATACGCAGTATTTT
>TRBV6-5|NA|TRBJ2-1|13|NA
CAAGEGHYNEQFF
TGTGCAGCCGGGGAAGGACACTACAATGAGCAGTTCTTC
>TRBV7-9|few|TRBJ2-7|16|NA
CASSLKGGPHPLEQYF
TGTGCCAGCAGCTTAAAAGGCGGGCCTCACCCCCTGGAGCAGTACTTC